These 24 T cell receptor beta chains were sequenced from one sample in a study of PD-1 blockade in classical Hodgkin lymphoma. Time point specified: cycle 4 day 1 (C4D1), after 6 weeks of nivolumab. Relapse after autologous stem cell transplantation occurred in every patient, and brentuximab vedotin exposure varied. Measured with immunoSEQ multiplex PCR; TCRdb has only the in-frame clones, and not every one. The sample holds tens of thousands of clones, nearly 90% seen once. The starting material was peripheral blood mononuclear cells (PBMCs), obtained before the fourth cycle of nivolumab. The receptors derive from a human donor with classical Hodgkin lymphoma.

This clone has a single count. The chain combines TRBV6-1 with TRBJ2-2; no firm D call. CDR1 and CDR2 from the germline V gene are MNHNS and SASEGT. The V gene lost 7 bases and the J gene lost 5 bases, with 11 bases spanning the gap. The CDR3 runs 13 residues. CDR3 nucleotide sequence: TGTGCCAGCAAGCCCTGGGGAACCGGGGAGCTGTTTTTT. Its translation is CASKPWGTGELFF.

The V call is TRBV5-1, the J call TRBJ2-7, with D hard to call. Germline CDR1 is SGHRS and CDR2 is YFSETQ. Between the trimmed V and J ends, which lost 0 bases and 3 bases, there was a span of 10 bases. The CDR3 contains 14 residues. The CDR3 sequence: CASSLAGPHYEQYF. The CDR3 nucleotides read TGCGCCAGCAGCTTGGCCGGGCCTCACTACGAGCAGTACTTC.

V is TRBV5-1 and J is TRBJ2-1, with a tentative D call TRBD1 (6 bases). CDR3 length: 16 amino acids. Germline V lookup: CDR1 SGHRS, CDR2 YFSETQ. V lost 2 bases and J lost 9, with 21 bases in between. CDR3 sequence (DNA): TGCGCCAGCAGCTTCGCCGGGACAACCCCCCAGGGTGAGCAGTTCTTC. Translating gives CASSFAGTTPQGEQFF.

The chain has TRBV6-5 and TRBJ2-1, with TRBD2 matching 7 bases. The CDR3 is 15 amino acids. Germline assignment: CDR1 MNHEY and CDR2 SVGAGI. Trimming at V came to 2 bases and at J to 7 bases, leaving 8 bases not matched to a gene. CDR3 region: CASSYPGLGANEQFF. In DNA form, the CDR3 reads TGTGCCAGCAGTTACCCAGGACTAGGGGCGAATGAGCAGTTCTTC.

This chain links TRBV19 with TRBJ1-1; D may be TRBD1 (5 bases). Germline-derived CDR1 and CDR2 are LNHDA and SQIVND (reference sequence). The CDR3 contains 16 residues. Trimming removed 3 bases at V and 2 bases at J, with 16 bases between. The CDR3: CASSIQGRLSNTEAFF. The CDR3 nucleotides read TGTGCCAGTAGTATCCAGGGAAGGCTGAGTAACACTGAAGCTTTCTTT. Together with reference TRBV19 and TRBJ1-1, the CDR3 gives the full variable domain: DGGITQSPKYLFRKEGQNVTLSCEQNLNHDAMYWYRQDPGQGLRLIYYSQIVNDFQKGDIAEGYSVSREKKESFPLTVTSAQKNPTAFYLCASSIQGRLSNTEAFFGQGTRLTVV.

This clone has just one count. The chain has TRBV15 and TRBJ1-6; 7 bases agree with TRBD1. V dropped 2 bases and J dropped 2; count of bases not matched to a gene: 9. Germline loops: CDR1 LNHNV, CDR2 YYDKDF (reference sequence). CDR3 length: 18 residues. The CDR3 DNA reads TGTGCCACCAGCAGACGACCGCCGGGACAGACCTATAATTCACCCCTCCACTTT. Residues: CATSRRPPGQTYNSPLHF.

The V and J genes are TRBV5-1 and TRBJ2-2; 7 bases fit TRBD2. The CDR3 loop spans 15 amino acids. With 2 bases clipped from V and 1 base from J, the junction kept 2 bases outside the gene matches. CDR1 SGHRS and CDR2 YFSETQ come from the germline V gene. CDR3 bases: TGCGCCAGCAGCTTAGGCGGGGGGAACACCGGGGAGCTGTTTTTT. It specifies CASSLGGGNTGELFF.

This clone occurred a few times. The chain carries TRBV14 and TRBJ1-1, with TRBD1 as a possible D gene (6 bases). With 8 bases removed from V and 3 bases from J, the gap between germline ends came to 13 bases. CDR1 and CDR2 from the germline V gene are SGHDN and FVKESK. CDR3 length equals 13 residues. The CDR3 coding sequence is TGTGCCAGCGCGCAGGGGATTTACACTGAAGCTTTCTTT. Translating gives CASAQGIYTEAFF.

V and J are TRBV5-1 and TRBJ2-3, with D possibly matching TRBD2 (6 bases). CDR3 length: 15 amino acids. The V gene's germline CDR1 is SGHRS and CDR2 YFSETQ. Trimming pared 0 bases from V and 2 bases from J, leaving 10 bases between. The CDR3 sequence: CASSLGAGVTDTQYF. CDR3 nucleotide sequence: TGCGCCAGCAGCTTGGGAGCGGGTGTCACAGATACGCAGTATTTT.

The rearrangement links TRBV7-9 to TRBJ2-5; 9 nucleotides align to TRBD1. Trimming at V came to 1 base and at J to 8 bases, leaving 5 bases not matched to a gene. This CDR3 is 14 amino acids long. Germline CDR1 reads SEHNR; CDR2 reads FQNEAQ (reference sequence). CDR3 in amino acids: CASSLEDRGLTQYF. The CDR3 region has the DNA TGTGCCAGCAGCTTAGAGGACAGGGGCCTCACCCAGTACTTC.

This clone was counted only a few times. The chain recombines TRBV7-3 with TRBJ1-1; maybe TRBD1 (6 bases). This CDR3 has 15 residues. The germline V gene encodes CDR1 SGHTA and CDR2 FQGTGA. The germline V and J ends were trimmed by 1 base and 4 bases, with 13 bases remaining between them. CDR3 in DNA: TGTGCCAGCAGCTTAATGGGGGCGGGGAGCACTGAAGCTTTCTTT. This sequence encodes CASSLMGAGSTEAFF.

The V and J genes are TRBV2 and TRBJ1-5; possible D gene TRBD1, 6 bases. This CDR3 is built from 14 residues. Trimming took off 1 base at V and 2 bases at J, with 6 bases between the two ends. The germline CDR1 and CDR2 sequences are SNHLY and FYNNEI. The CDR3 here is CASSEGTGNQPQHF. CDR3 DNA: TGTGCCAGCAGTGAAGGGACAGGCAATCAGCCCCAGCATTTT. Based on the CDR3 plus reference TRBV2 and TRBJ1-5, the full variable domain is EPEVTQTPSHQVTQMGQEVILRCVPISNHLYFYWYRQILGQKVEFLVSFYNNEISEKSEIFDDQFSVERPDGSNFTLKIRSTKLEDSAMYFCASSEGTGNQPQHFGDGTRLSIL.

In DNA form, the CDR3 reads TGTGCCAGCAGACGGGGACAGGGTAACTATGGCTACACCTTC. Residues: CASRRGQGNYGYTF. The rearrangement joins TRBV27 to TRBJ1-2; 9 nucleotides match TRBD1. This CDR3 contains 14 residues. Germline V CDR1 and CDR2: MNHEY, SMNVEV (reference sequence). Trimming removed 6 bases from V and 1 base from J; junction bases left unmatched: 3.

The table lists this clone with a count of one. This CDR3 is CASSLAGGEVGELFF. The CDR3 coding sequence is TGCGCCAGCAGCTTGGCAGGGGGCGAAGTCGGGGAGCTGTTTTTT. The genes are TRBV5-1 and TRBJ2-2; 8 positions agree with TRBD1. Germline lookup yields CDR1 SGHRS and CDR2 YFSETQ. V shed 0 bases and J 7 bases; nucleotides not matched to a gene: 5. CDR3 length equals 15 residues.

V gene TRBV5-1 combines with J gene TRBJ1-1; 8 nucleotides agree with TRBD1. CDR1 is SGHRS, CDR2 YFSETQ, per germline. Losses at the gene ends were 4 bases for V and 0 bases for J; bases not matched to a gene: 5. There are 15 residues in the CDR3. CDR3 sequence: CASSLTGGVNTEAFF. Written as DNA, the CDR3 is TGCGCCAGCAGCCTTACAGGGGGGGTGAACACTGAAGCTTTCTTT. Variable domain in full (rest from reference TRBV5-1 and TRBJ1-1): KAGVTQTPRYLIKTRGQQVTLSCSPISGHRSVSWYQQTPGQGLQFLFEYFSETQRNKGNFPGRFSGRQFSNSRSEMNVSTLELGDSALYLCASSLTGGVNTEAFFGQGTRLTVV.

The CDR3 sequence: CASSQTGGSGNTIYF. For the CDR3, the DNA is TGCGCCAGCAGCCAAACGGGGGGCTCTGGAAACACCATATATTTT. The rearrangement links TRBV5-1 to TRBJ1-3, with D perhaps TRBD1 (5 bases). Between the trimmed V and J ends, which lost 4 bases and 0 bases, there was a span of 11 bases. The CDR3 contains 15 residues. CDR1 is SGHRS and CDR2 is YFSETQ in the germline V gene.

This chain joins TRBV5-1 and TRBJ1-2; D not resolved. Trimming took off 2 bases at V and 0 bases at J, with 8 bases between the two ends. CDR1 and CDR2 from the germline V gene are SGHRS and YFSETQ. This CDR3 has 14 residues. CDR3 bases: TGCGCCAGCAGCTTAAACAGCGCTAACTATGGCTACACCTTC. Amino acid sequence: CASSLNSANYGYTF.

The CDR3: CASSERGWGIDEKLFF. DNA for the CDR3: TGTGCCAGCAGCGAGAGGGGATGGGGTATCGATGAAAAACTGTTTTTT. The chain has TRBV9 and TRBJ1-4, with D maybe TRBD1 (5 bases). Germline V gene data show CDR1 as SGDLS and CDR2 as YYNGEE. V was shortened by 3 bases and J by 6 bases, with 18 bases between the two germline ends. CDR3 length: 16 amino acids.

This chain links TRBV7-9 with TRBJ2-1; possible D gene TRBD2, 5 bases. The CDR3 sequence is 15 residues long. The ends were cut back, 0 bases at V and 3 bases at J, with 9 bases in the middle. In germline, CDR1 is SEHNR, CDR2 FQNEAQ (reference sequence). CDR3 sequence (DNA): TGTGCCAGCAGCTTAGCGTCAGCGGTCTACAATGAGCAGTTCTTC. Translation gives CASSLASAVYNEQFF.

V and J are TRBV9 and TRBJ2-7; a weak D match, TRBD1 (5 bases). Germline lookup yields CDR1 SGDLS and CDR2 YYNGEE. V lost 0 bases, J lost 0 bases, and 7 bases lay in between. This CDR3 is 14 amino acids long. CDR3 sequence: CASSVDGASYEQYF. The CDR3 nucleotides are TGTGCCAGCAGCGTAGATGGGGCCTCCTACGAGCAGTACTTC.

The J gene is TRBJ2-7, the V gene TRBV18, with 8 bases matching TRBD1. Germline V gene data show CDR1 as KGHSH and CDR2 as LQKENI. This CDR3 is 13 amino acids long. V gave up 6 bases and J gave up 3 bases; unmatched junction bases: 4. CDR3 bases: TGTGCCAGCTCCCTCGGACAGGGCTACGAGCAGTACTTC. Its protein product is CASSLGQGYEQYF.

The gene calls are TRBV5-1 and TRBJ1-1; D gene unclear. With 0 bases removed from V and 8 bases from J, the gap between germline ends came to 8 bases. The CDR3 consists of 12 residues. CDR1 and CDR2 (germline): SGHRS, YFSETQ. DNA of the CDR3: TGCGCCAGCAGCTTGGTCTTGGGAGAAGCTTTCTTT. Translation: CASSLVLGEAFF.

This clone was counted once. This chain uses TRBV25-1 with TRBJ1-3, with D possibly being TRBD1 (5 bases). V dropped 4 bases and J dropped 3 bases, with 19 bases sitting between them. The CDR3 contains 17 residues. CDR1 MGHDK and CDR2 SYGVNS come from the germline V gene. The CDR3 DNA follows: TGTGCCAGCAGTGGCGGGACGGCTTATGGATTTGGAAACACCATATATTTT. Its translation: CASSGGTAYGFGNTIYF. The full variable domain, its missing parts supplied by reference TRBV25-1 and TRBJ1-3, is EADIYQTPRYLVIGTGKKITLECSQTMGHDKMYWYQQDPGMELHLIHYSYGVNSTEKGDLSSESTVSRIRTEHFPLTLESARPSHTSQYLCASSGGTAYGFGNTIYFGEGSWLTVV.

The chain joins TRBV18 to TRBJ2-2; perhaps TRBD2 as D (5 bases). The germline gives CDR1 KGHSH, CDR2 LQKENI. Trimming took off 6 bases at V and 0 bases at J, with 11 bases between the two ends. This CDR3 is 15 amino acids long. In DNA, the CDR3 is TGTGCCAGCTCCACGACGGAGGCGAACACCGGGGAGCTGTTTTTT. It codes for CASSTTEANTGELFF.